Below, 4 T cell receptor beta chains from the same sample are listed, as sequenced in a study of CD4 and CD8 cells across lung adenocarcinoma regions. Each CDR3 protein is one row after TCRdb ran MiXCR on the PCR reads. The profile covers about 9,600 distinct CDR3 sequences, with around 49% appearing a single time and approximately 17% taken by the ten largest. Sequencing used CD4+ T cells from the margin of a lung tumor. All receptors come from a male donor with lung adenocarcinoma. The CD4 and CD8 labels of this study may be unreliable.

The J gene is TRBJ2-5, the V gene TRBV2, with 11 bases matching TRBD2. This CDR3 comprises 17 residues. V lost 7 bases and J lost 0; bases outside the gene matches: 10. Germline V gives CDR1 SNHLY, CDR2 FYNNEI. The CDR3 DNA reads TGTGCCAGCACCCTTTCCGGACTAGCGGGTTACCAAGAGACCCAGTACTTC. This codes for CASTLSGLAGYQETQYF.

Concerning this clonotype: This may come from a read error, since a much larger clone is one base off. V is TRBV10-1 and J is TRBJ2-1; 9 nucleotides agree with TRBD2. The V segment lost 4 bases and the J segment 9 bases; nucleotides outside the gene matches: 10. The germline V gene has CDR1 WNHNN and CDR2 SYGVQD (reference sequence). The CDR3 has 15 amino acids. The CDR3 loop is CASSVRGGRGGEQFF. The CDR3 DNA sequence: TGCGCCAGCAGTGTTCGGGGCGGGAGGGGGGGTGAGCAGTTCTTC.

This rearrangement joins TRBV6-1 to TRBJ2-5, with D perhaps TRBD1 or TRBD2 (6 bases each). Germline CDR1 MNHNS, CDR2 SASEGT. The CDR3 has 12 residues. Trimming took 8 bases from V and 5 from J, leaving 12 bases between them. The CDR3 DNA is TGTGCCAGCGGGGGGCTGGGGGAGACCCAGTACTTC. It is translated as CASGGLGETQYF.

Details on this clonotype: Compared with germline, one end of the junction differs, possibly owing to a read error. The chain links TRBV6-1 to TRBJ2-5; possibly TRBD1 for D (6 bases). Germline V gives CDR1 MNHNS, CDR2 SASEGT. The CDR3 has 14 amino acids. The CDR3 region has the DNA TGTGTCAGCAGGGAAAGTTGGCAGGGGAAGACCCAGTACTTC. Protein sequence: CVSRESWQGKTQYF.